This TCR beta chain was captured by sequencing in a study of blood T cell repertoires in COVID-19. On the study more broadly: Specimens from acute and convalescent COVID-19 originated in the United States, Italy and Spain. Nucleic acid was either cDNA or gDNA, and it came from T cells, B-cell-depleted T cells, or PBMCs.

The authors' processing: Estimation of nucleated cell counts was performed using reference gene primer amplification. Sequencing used immunoSEQ multiplex PCR; TCRdb keeps in-frame clones, though not all of them. The V and J calls and clone size were taken over from that table, and D and trimming were inferred from the DNA. The sample holds nearly 65,000 clones, about 86% seen once. The ends were cut back, 1 base at V and 7 bases at J, with 7 bases in the middle. This CDR3 has 12 amino acids. CDR1 is MNHEY, CDR2 SVGEGT, per germline. V usage is TRBV6-2 or TRBV6-3 and J usage is TRBJ1-2; D unresolved. The origin of this receptor is a human donor in a cohort sampled during active COVID-19. The sequenced sample consisted of peripheral blood. The CDR3 loop reads CASSYLSRGYTF. CDR3 in DNA: TGTGCCAGCAGTTACTTGTCTCGTGGCTACACCTTC.